This TCR beta chain was sequenced during a study of long-term antiretroviral therapy in people with HIV. Overall study: The study's earliest collections predate the 2015 immediate-ART recommendation by about a decade.

This CDR3 spans 15 amino acids. The V gene's germline CDR1 is MNHEY and CDR2 SVGAGI. V was shortened by 0 bases and J by 9 bases, with 15 bases between the two germline ends. Of note for this clone: Its antigen is not known.

Overall study findings and caveats: Drawn between 2004 and 2017, the blood was possibly obtained under older ART regimens. Pre-ART-expanded clones dominated the repertoire at all time points.

At survey level, the immunoSEQ assay was run in its v3.0 version. TCRdb's table, derived via immunoSEQ multiplex PCR, lists solely in-frame clones and lacks some. This sample has 35,000 to 40,000 clones, with 80% to 90% found just once. Treatment of all HIV participants took place in the United States. The chain is built from TRBV6-5 and TRBJ2-1; D not resolved. The input for sequencing was unsorted PBMCs, taken 2.2 years after starting antiretroviral therapy. The TCR comes from a young man with HIV. Here the CDR3 DNA reads TGTGCCAGCAGTTACTCGCTCTCCCCCGGTGGTGAGCAGTTCTTC. This translates into CASSYSLSPGGEQFF.